A single sample is the source of the 11 T cell receptor beta chains below, sequenced in a study of blood T cell repertoires in COVID-19. Data came from immunoSEQ multiplex PCR; TCRdb stores just in-frame clones and leaves some out. Among approximately 210,000 clones listed, roughly 85% were seen once. What was sequenced was peripheral blood. The receptor set was obtained from a woman in her 40s with active or convalescent COVID-19.

The chain combines TRBV27 with TRBJ1-2, with 7 positions matching TRBD1. The CDR3 runs 13 residues. Germline CDR1 MNHEY, CDR2 SMNVEV (reference sequence). Unmatched junction bases numbered 5, after V lost 3 bases and J lost 7 bases. The CDR3 region has the DNA TGTGCCAGCAGTTTCGTCAACAGGGGTGGCTACACCTTC. It yields the protein CASSFVNRGGYTF.

The chain couples TRBV9 to TRBJ2-5; 11 bases align to TRBD2. The CDR3 totals 14 residues. The trim removed 3 bases at V and 7 bases at J, leaving 5 bases unmatched. Germline V gives CDR1 SGDLS, CDR2 YYNGEE. The CDR3 nucleotides read TGTGCCAGCAGCGCGACTAGCGGGGTAACGACCCAGTACTTC. Translation: CASSATSGVTTQYF.

The gene calls are TRBV7-8 and TRBJ2-1; TRBD2 matches at 9 bases. From germline, CDR1 is SGHVS and CDR2 FQNEAQ. The V gene end was trimmed by 6 bases and the J gene end by 1 base; junction bases not matched to a gene: 4. The CDR3 has 15 amino acids. The CDR3 region has the DNA TGTGCCAGCAGACGGCGGGAGGGGTCCTACAATGAGCAGTTCTTC. Translated, it gives CASRRREGSYNEQFF. Full variable domain (remainder filled in from reference TRBV7-8 and TRBJ2-1): GAGVSQSPRYKVAKRGQDVALRCDPISGHVSLFWYQQALGQGPEFLTYFQNEAQLDKSGLPSDRFFAERPEGSVSTLKIQRTQQEDSAVYLCASRRREGSYNEQFFGPGTRLTVL.

The V gene is TRBV5-1, the J gene TRBJ2-7; D is perhaps TRBD2 (6 bases). Germline CDR1 is SGHRS and CDR2 is YFSETQ. The CDR3 spans 12 residues. Written as DNA, the CDR3 is TGCGCTACCCGGGGGAACGGCTACGAGCAGTACTTC. It specifies CATRGNGYEQYF.

This clone showed up just a few times. The J gene is TRBJ1-6, the V gene TRBV7-2; D gene uncertain. The CDR3 runs 13 residues. The V and J ends lost 5 bases and 7 bases respectively, with 9 bases between them. Germline V gene sequence: CDR1 SGHTA, CDR2 FQGNSA. This chain's CDR3 is CASSHGGNSPLHF. CDR3 in DNA: TGTGCCAGCAGCCACGGAGGGAATTCACCCCTCCACTTT.

This chain links TRBV2 with TRBJ2-7; D is perhaps TRBD1 (6 bases). This CDR3 spans 16 amino acids. V was trimmed by 1 base and J by 2 bases, leaving 15 bases between them. Germline V gene sequence: CDR1 SNHLY, CDR2 FYNNEI. This CDR3 reads CASSEGQDPNTYEQYF. The CDR3 coding sequence is TGTGCCAGCAGTGAAGGACAGGATCCCAATACCTACGAGCAGTACTTC.

The rearrangement joins TRBV18 to TRBJ1-5; D perhaps matches TRBD1 (5 bases). CDR3 length: 14 amino acids. Trimming stripped 4 bases from V and 2 bases from J, with 9 bases between. Germline V gene sequence: CDR1 KGHSH, CDR2 LQKENI. The CDR3 sequence: CASSQGQGNQPQHF. CDR3 in DNA: TGTGCCAGCTCACAGGGGCAAGGCAATCAGCCCCAGCATTTT.

CDR3 region: CASSFRGPLETQYF. CDR3 sequence (DNA): TGTGCCAGCAGCTTCAGGGGGCCGTTGGAGACCCAGTACTTC. The chain is built from TRBV7-2 and TRBJ2-5; 8 positions agree with TRBD1. The germline V gene has CDR1 SGHTA and CDR2 FQGNSA. Unmatched junction bases numbered 5, after V lost 3 bases and J lost 5 bases. The CDR3 consists of 14 residues.

This clone was seen only once. The chain uses TRBV15 and TRBJ1-5; a possible D gene is TRBD1 (6 bases). This CDR3 spans 15 amino acids. V dropped 2 bases and J dropped 5 bases, with 13 bases sitting between them. Germline-derived CDR1 and CDR2 are LNHNV and YYDKDF (reference sequence). The CDR3 sequence: CATSRLQGLYQPQHF. In DNA, the CDR3 is TGTGCCACCAGCAGATTACAGGGATTATATCAGCCCCAGCATTTT.

This clone appeared once. The V and J genes are TRBV21-1 and TRBJ1-5; TRBD1, the table's D call, was not compared with the DNA. TRBV21-1 is tagged as a pseudogene. The CDR3 is 19 residues long. The CDR3: CASSGRTGAGANSNQPQHF. The CDR3 region has the DNA TGTGCCAGCAGCGGGCGGACAGGGGCGGGGGCTAATAGCAATCAGCCCCAGCATTTT.

The chain combines TRBV7-8 with TRBJ1-1, with TRBD1 matching over 9 bases. CDR1 and CDR2 (germline): SGHVS, FQNEAQ. The CDR3 covers 14 residues. V gave up 6 bases and J gave up 1 base; unmatched junction bases: 3. The CDR3 is CASSTGGWNTEAFF. The DNA for the CDR3 is TGTGCCAGCAGTACAGGGGGCTGGAACACTGAAGCTTTCTTT.